A single sample is the source of the 25 T cell receptor beta chains below, sequenced in a study of T cells in tuberculosis. The repertoire was sequenced with immunoSEQ multiplex PCR; TCRdb's copy has only in-frame clones and lacks some. In the table there are some 30,000 clones, roughly 95% of which are singletons. What was sequenced was PBMCs. These receptors all come from a donor between 10 and 35 years old with latent tuberculosis or without tuberculosis infection.

The chain carries TRBV2 and TRBJ1-5; no firm D call. Germline V lookup: CDR1 SNHLY, CDR2 FYNNEI. The CDR3 contains 14 residues. V lost 6 bases to trimming and J lost 0 bases, with 9 bases between them. DNA of the CDR3: TGTGCCAGCAGGCCTCAGTATAGCAATCAGCCCCAGCATTTT. Translation gives CASRPQYSNQPQHF.

The V gene is TRBV25-1, the J gene TRBJ2-1; a possible D gene is TRBD1 (6 bases). The length of the CDR3 is 15 residues. Germline V gene data show CDR1 as MGHDK and CDR2 as SYGVNS. V shed 1 base and J shed 1 base, with 8 bases lying between them. The CDR3 coding sequence is TGTGCCAGCAGTGAATTACAGGGATCCTACAATGAGCAGTTCTTC. Protein sequence: CASSELQGSYNEQFF.

The V call is TRBV2, the J call TRBJ2-3; 13 nucleotides line up with TRBD2. The germline V gene encodes CDR1 SNHLY and CDR2 FYNNEI. This CDR3 comprises 16 residues. The J segment lost 3 bases and the V segment lost 7 bases, leaving 7 bases of the junction unmatched. CDR3 sequence: CASKPLAGGLTDTQYF. CDR3 coding DNA: TGTGCCAGCAAACCACTAGCGGGAGGGCTTACAGATACGCAGTATTTT.

The CDR3 DNA reads as TGTGCCAGCAGCTTGCTTAGCGGGATGGCGAATGAGCAGTTCTTC. It is translated as CASSLLSGMANEQFF. This chain connects TRBV11-3 to TRBJ2-1; 8 positions match TRBD2. V shed 3 bases, J shed 7 bases, and the junction held 8 bases outside the gene matches. This CDR3 region has 15 residues. Germline assignment: CDR1 SGHNT and CDR2 YENEEA.

The table lists this clone with a count of one. The chain has TRBV7-9 and TRBJ2-1; a possible D gene is TRBD2 (6 bases). V shed 5 bases and J shed 1 base, with 9 bases lying between them. Germline assignment: CDR1 SEHNR and CDR2 FQNEAQ (reference sequence). This CDR3 contains 14 residues. The CDR3: CASSTLASYNEQFF. DNA of the CDR3: TGTGCCAGCAGCACACTAGCATCCTACAATGAGCAGTTCTTC.

This chain connects TRBV11-1 to TRBJ1-4, with 7 bases aligning to TRBD1. CDR3 size: 14 residues. The V segment lost 3 bases and the J segment 7 bases; nucleotides outside the gene matches: 5. Per the germline V gene, CDR1 is SGHAT and CDR2 is FQDESV (reference sequence). In nucleotides, the CDR3 is TGTGCCAGCAGCTTGAGGGGGCGCGGTGAAAAACTGTTTTTT. Amino acids: CASSLRGRGEKLFF.

The rearrangement links TRBV27 to TRBJ1-2, with D perhaps matching TRBD1 (6 bases). Germline values: CDR1 MNHEY, CDR2 SMNVEV (reference sequence). CDR3 length: 15 residues. Trimming took off 7 bases at V and 6 bases at J, with 21 bases between the two ends. CDR3 bases: TGTGCCAGCAATCCCTACTACAGGGCTATCGATGGCTACACCTTC. Translating gives CASNPYYRAIDGYTF.

The chain has TRBV30 and TRBJ2-7, with TRBD2 matching 9 bases. Germline values: CDR1 GTSNPN, CDR2 SVGIG (reference sequence). V trimming: 0 bases; J trimming: 0 bases; junction bases outside the gene matches: 6. CDR3 size: 16 residues. The CDR3 reads CAWSVPHSGSSYEQYF. DNA of the CDR3: TGTGCCTGGAGTGTCCCCCATAGCGGGAGCTCCTACGAGCAGTACTTC.

The CDR3 spells CASSLMRETQYF. The CDR3 bases are TGCGCCAGCAGCTTGATGCGAGAGACCCAGTACTTC. The chain couples TRBV5-1 to TRBJ2-5; no definite D call. CDR1 is SGHRS, CDR2 YFSETQ, per germline. V was shortened by 1 base and J by 4 bases, with 5 bases between the two germline ends. This CDR3 has 12 residues.

The J gene is TRBJ1-4, the V gene TRBV27; D is uncertain. The ends were cut back, 5 bases at V and 2 bases at J, with 9 bases in the middle. The CDR3 length is 14 residues. Germline loops: CDR1 MNHEY, CDR2 SMNVEV (reference sequence). The CDR3 DNA sequence: TGTGCCAGCAGTCGGACTTTCACTAATGAAAAACTGTTTTTT. Translated: CASSRTFTNEKLFF.

The gene calls are TRBV5-1 and TRBJ2-1; 11 bases line up with TRBD2. J lost 3 bases, V lost 0 bases, and 2 bases had no gene match. Germline CDR1 reads SGHRS; CDR2 reads YFSETQ. The CDR3 consists of 16 residues. CDR3 sequence: CASSLASGRNYNEQFF. For the CDR3, the DNA is TGCGCCAGCAGCTTGGCTAGCGGGAGGAACTACAATGAGCAGTTCTTC.

V and J are TRBV11-3 and TRBJ2-2; 10 bases align to TRBD1. The CDR3 covers 14 residues. Germline assignment: CDR1 SGHNT and CDR2 YENEEA. Trimming took 6 bases from V and 6 from J; bases not matched to a gene: 4. The CDR3 DNA sequence: TGTGCCAGCAGAGACAGGGGGCGGGCCGGGGAGCTGTTTTTT. Encoded protein: CASRDRGRAGELFF.

This clone was picked up one time. The rearrangement uses TRBV30 and TRBJ1-5; possible D gene TRBD1, 6 bases. CDR1 GTSNPN and CDR2 SVGIG come from the germline V gene (reference sequence). V was shortened by 2 bases and J by 7 bases, with 12 bases between the two germline ends. The length of the CDR3 is 13 residues. The CDR3: CAWSSRGEQPQHF. For the CDR3, the DNA is TGTGCCTGGAGTTCCAGGGGTGAACAGCCCCAGCATTTT.

About this clone: This sample also contains other DNA sequences that code for the same CDR3. The V and J genes are TRBV28 and TRBJ1-1; D gene ambiguous. The CDR3 totals 12 residues. Trimming pared 6 bases from V and 0 bases from J, leaving 5 bases between. Germline CDR1 reads MDHEN; CDR2 reads SYDVKM. DNA of the CDR3: TGTGCCAGCAGCCTACTGAACACTGAAGCTTTCTTT. Protein product: CASSLLNTEAFF.

V gene TRBV27 combines with J gene TRBJ1-2, with no clear D. Germline values: CDR1 MNHEY, CDR2 SMNVEV (reference sequence). The V gene lost 5 bases and the J gene lost 8 bases, with 18 bases spanning the gap. The CDR3 runs 14 residues. The CDR3 DNA reads as TGTGCCAGCAGTCCTTCCCCGAGTTTCACGGGCTACACCTTC. Translating gives CASSPSPSFTGYTF.

This chain uses TRBV6-6 with TRBJ1-2, with D perhaps matching TRBD1 (5 bases). V was pared by 7 bases and J by 0 bases, with 18 bases between. Germline values: CDR1 MNHNY, CDR2 SVGAGI (reference sequence). CDR3 length: 16 amino acids. The CDR3 nucleotides are TGTGCCAGCATAGGTGGTTCGCAGGGTTCTAACTATGGCTACACCTTC. Its protein is CASIGGSQGSNYGYTF.

This sequence joins TRBV6-5 and TRBJ2-7, with TRBD1 identical over 8 bases. The V gene end was trimmed by 6 bases and the J gene end by 5 bases; junction bases not matched to a gene: 3. Germline values: CDR1 MNHEY, CDR2 SVGAGI. The CDR3 is 12 amino acids. CDR3 residues: CASRTTGDEQYF. The CDR3 nucleotides are TGTGCCAGCAGAACGACAGGGGACGAGCAGTACTTC.

The rearrangement links TRBV10-1 to TRBJ2-7; D call uncertain. Trimming cost V 6 bases and J 0 bases, with 9 bases left between them. This CDR3 contains 13 residues. CDR1 WNHNN and CDR2 SYGVQD come from the germline V gene (reference sequence). The CDR3 here is CASRHTSSYEQYF. CDR3 sequence (DNA): TGCGCCAGCAGGCACACCAGCTCCTACGAGCAGTACTTC.

The chain has TRBV5-5 and TRBJ2-7, with D maybe TRBD2 (5 bases). V was pared by 0 bases and J by 0 bases, with 10 bases between. The CDR3 is made up of 15 amino acids. Per germline, CDR1 SGHKS and CDR2 YYEKEE (reference sequence). CDR3 residues: CASSLGPGYSYEQYF. DNA for the CDR3: TGTGCCAGCAGCTTGGGACCGGGGTACTCCTACGAGCAGTACTTC. The full variable domain, completed using reference TRBV5-5 and TRBJ2-7, is DAGVTQSPTHLIKTRGQQVTLRCSPISGHKSVSWYQQVLGQGPQFIFQYYEKEERGRGNFPDRFSARQFPNYSSELNVNALLLGDSALYLCASSLGPGYSYEQYFGPGTRLTVT.

The chain couples TRBV6-5 to TRBJ2-2; 7 bases are a match to TRBD2. This CDR3 contains 15 residues. V gave up 0 bases and J gave up 9 bases; unmatched junction bases: 7. Germline-derived CDR1 and CDR2 are MNHEY and SVGAGI. In nucleotides, the CDR3 is TGTGCCAGCAGTTACTCGGCGGGGGTAAGGAGGGAGCTGTTTTTT. Residues: CASSYSAGVRRELFF.

The chain has TRBV7-9 and TRBJ1-1; D unclear. Trimming pared 5 bases from V and 2 bases from J, leaving 15 bases between. CDR3 length: 15 residues. The germline V gene encodes CDR1 SEHNR and CDR2 FQNEAQ (reference sequence). The CDR3 reads CASSPPGSGNTEAFF. The DNA of the CDR3 is TGTGCCAGCAGCCCCCCGGGGAGTGGAAACACTGAAGCTTTCTTT.

The chain has TRBV5-1 and TRBJ2-3; D uncertain. The CDR3 extends over 12 amino acids. The V end was cut by 0 bases, the J end by 11 bases, with 10 bases between. Germline assignment: CDR1 SGHRS and CDR2 YFSETQ. This CDR3 is CASSLAHGWQYF. The CDR3 bases are TGCGCCAGCAGCTTGGCCCACGGGTGGCAGTATTTT.

J is TRBJ1-1 and V is TRBV7-8; TRBD1 is a possible D gene (5 bases). The CDR3 runs to 15 residues. The ends were cut back, 6 bases at V and 3 bases at J, with 17 bases in the middle. Per germline, CDR1 SGHVS and CDR2 FQNEAQ. The CDR3 region is CASSQGRLRDTEAFF. The CDR3 DNA reads as TGTGCCAGCAGTCAGGGCCGGCTTAGGGACACTGAAGCTTTCTTT.

The chain carries TRBV19 and TRBJ2-7; 11 bases fit TRBD2. V shed 3 bases, J shed 4 bases, and the junction held 5 bases outside the gene matches. The germline gives CDR1 LNHDA, CDR2 SQIVND (reference sequence). This CDR3 has 15 amino acids. CDR3 coding DNA: TGTGCCAGTAGTATTACTAGCGGGAGAGAATACGAGCAGTACTTC. It translates to CASSITSGREYEQYF. Using reference TRBV19 and TRBJ2-7 for the parts outside the CDR3, the full variable domain is DGGITQSPKYLFRKEGQNVTLSCEQNLNHDAMYWYRQDPGQGLRLIYYSQIVNDFQKGDIAEGYSVSREKKESFPLTVTSAQKNPTAFYLCASSITSGREYEQYFGPGTRLTVT.

This clone has a single count. V gene TRBV30 combines with J gene TRBJ1-4, with 7 bases lining up with TRBD1. J was trimmed by 7 bases and V by 6 bases; bases with no gene match: 8. CDR1 is GTSNPN, CDR2 SVGIG, per germline (reference sequence). CDR3 length equals 13 residues. As DNA, the CDR3 is TGTGCCTGCCCTGGGACAGTTAGTGAAAAACTGTTTTTT. It encodes CACPGTVSEKLFF. The full variable domain, in which reference TRBV30 and TRBJ1-4 provide the parts outside the CDR3, is SQTIHQWPATLVQPVGSPLSLECTVEGTSNPNLYWYRQAAGRGLQLLFYSVGIGQISSEVPQNLSASRPQDRQFILSSKKLLLSDSGFYLCACPGTVSEKLFFGSGTQLSVL.